This T cell receptor beta chain was sequenced during a study of identical twins. This clonotype was recorded at least ten times. Its antigen is not identified. Sequence at one end of the junction differs from germline and may be a read error. Template switching (which added a universal primer site) was used, and cDNA carried unique molecular identifiers. MiXCR was run by TCRdb on the 5' RACE reads, yielding one entry per CDR3 protein. The sample lists around 480,000 distinct CDR3 sequences; 14% were seen once. CDR1 and CDR2 from the germline V gene are SGHTA and FQGNSA. The CDR3 runs to 14 residues. Study-wide results and caveats: When twins shared out-of-frame alpha sequences, those sequences had excess low generation probability.

The same sample was also studied in work on yellow fever vaccine responses in identical twins.

The source is a woman under 30 in good health. The chain is built from TRBV7-2 and TRBJ2-3; D gene unclear. The specimen sequenced was CD4+ T cells sorted from blood. CDR3 DNA sequence: TGTGCCAGCAGTTTAGGGTCTAGCACAGATACGCAGTATTTT. This encodes CASSLGSSTDTQYF.